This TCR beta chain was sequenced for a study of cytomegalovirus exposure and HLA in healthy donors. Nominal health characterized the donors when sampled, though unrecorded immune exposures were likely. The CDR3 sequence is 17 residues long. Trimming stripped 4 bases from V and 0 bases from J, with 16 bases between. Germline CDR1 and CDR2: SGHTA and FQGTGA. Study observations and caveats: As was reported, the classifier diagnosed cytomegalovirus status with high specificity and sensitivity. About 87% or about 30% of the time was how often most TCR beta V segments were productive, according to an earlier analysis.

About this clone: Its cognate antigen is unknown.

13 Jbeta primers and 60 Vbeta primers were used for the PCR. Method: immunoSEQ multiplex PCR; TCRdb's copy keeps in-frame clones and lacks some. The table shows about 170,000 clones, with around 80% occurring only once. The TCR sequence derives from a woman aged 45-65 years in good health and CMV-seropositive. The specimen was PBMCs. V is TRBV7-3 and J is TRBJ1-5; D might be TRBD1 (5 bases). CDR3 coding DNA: TGTGCCAGCAGCTCCATCGGGGGACGTGATAGCAATCAGCCCCAGCATTTT. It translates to CASSSIGGRDSNQPQHF.